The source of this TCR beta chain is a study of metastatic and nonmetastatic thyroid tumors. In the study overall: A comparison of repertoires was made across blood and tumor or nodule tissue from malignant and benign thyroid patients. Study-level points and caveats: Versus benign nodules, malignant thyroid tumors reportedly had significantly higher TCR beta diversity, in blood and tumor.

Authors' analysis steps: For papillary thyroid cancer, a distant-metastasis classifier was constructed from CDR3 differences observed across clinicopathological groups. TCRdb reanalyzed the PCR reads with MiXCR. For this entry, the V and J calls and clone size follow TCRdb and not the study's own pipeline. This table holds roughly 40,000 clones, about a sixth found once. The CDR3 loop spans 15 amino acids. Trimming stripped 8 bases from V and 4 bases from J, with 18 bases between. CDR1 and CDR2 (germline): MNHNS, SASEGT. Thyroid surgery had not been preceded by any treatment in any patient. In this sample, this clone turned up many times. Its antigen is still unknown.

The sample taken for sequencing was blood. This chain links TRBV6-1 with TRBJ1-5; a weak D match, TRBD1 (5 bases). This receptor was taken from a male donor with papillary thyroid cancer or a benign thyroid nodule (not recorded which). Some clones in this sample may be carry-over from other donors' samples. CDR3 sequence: CASGRGPTINQPQHF. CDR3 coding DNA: TGTGCCAGCGGTCGGGGCCCGACAATTAATCAGCCCCAGCATTTT.